A selection of T cell receptor beta chains follows, all from one sample in a study of graft-versus-host responses after intestinal transplantation. These receptors are not linked to any known antigen. Here immunoSEQ multiplex PCR was the method, and the copy in TCRdb shows in-frame clones only, minus some. The sample carries approximately 60,000 clones, around nine tenths recorded once. The source material was unstimulated CD8+ T cells sorted from spleen or lymph node cells, sampled before transplant. All receptors derive from a human donor who was the organ donor for an intestinal transplant. The conserved cysteine and the conserved F or W are not part of the CDR3 here. Size tells how often a clone was seen (once, few, many) or the class of an expanded clone, and some rows leave it out.

CDR3aa,v_gene,abundance,j_gene
ASSHSGPSSGNTIY,TRBV2,NA,TRBJ1-3
ASTPTGKENTEAF,TRBV7-9,NA,TRBJ1-1
AWNQGEVEKLF,TRBV30,NA,TRBJ1-4
ASSVEREGWETQY,TRBV9,NA,TRBJ2-5
AWSGEQGRNTIY,TRBV30,NA,TRBJ1-3
ASSLSWAGAYYEQY,TRBV27,NA,TRBJ2-7
ASSVNPSGRESYEQY,TRBV9,NA,TRBJ2-7
ASSPRGGFSSYNEQF,TRBV7-8,NA,TRBJ2-1
ASSYSYDRAGIGNQPQH,TRBV5-6,NA,TRBJ1-5
ASSFLAGGPDTQY,TRBV19,NA,TRBJ2-3
AISLAGRDLNEQF,TRBV10-3,NA,TRBJ2-1
ASSQELATRKNIQY,TRBV4-3,NA,TRBJ2-4
ACMVMSGRYPYEQY,TRBV7-9,NA,TRBJ2-7
ASSYYNNYGYT,TRBV6-6,NA,TRBJ1-2
ASSLDGYSGYT,TRBV27,NA,TRBJ1-2
ASSLASRLRVT,TRBV7-6,NA,TRBJ1-2
ASSETSEPGTQY,TRBV6-5,NA,TRBJ2-5
ASSLLAGGPDEQF,TRBV11-2,NA,TRBJ2-1
ASSPPTGIGTDTQY,TRBV19,once,TRBJ2-3
ASSQQPGLAAYEQY,TRBV28,NA,TRBJ2-7
ASSLGGPPYEQY,TRBV7-9,NA,TRBJ2-7
ASSSLSMSGYTDTQY,TRBV27,NA,TRBJ2-3
ASSLRWWEDYYEQY,TRBV28,NA,TRBJ2-7
ATSTNAGNTEAF,TRBV6-5,NA,TRBJ1-1
ASMSGYTEAF,TRBV19,NA,TRBJ1-1
ASSPSASGGSGANVLT,TRBV18,NA,TRBJ2-6
ASSEYIAGYAYGYT,TRBV2,NA,TRBJ1-2
ASTLTGGNYGYT,TRBV11-2,once,TRBJ1-2
AQVMNTEAF,TRBV2,NA,TRBJ1-1